These 17 T cell receptor beta chains originate from one sample sequenced in a study of shared clonotypes between healthy human individuals. Naive CD8 cells, CD45RO-negative and positively selected for CCR7, excluded terminally differentiated effector memory CD45RA+ cells. Measured with immunoSEQ multiplex PCR; TCRdb has only the in-frame clones, and not every one. The sample records about 600,000 clones, 98% being singletons. Material: naive CD8+ T cells sorted from blood. These TCRs come from a man aged 30 to 45 in good health.

The rearrangement joins TRBV9 to TRBJ2-5, with TRBD2 matching 8 bases. Germline V gene sequence: CDR1 SGDLS, CDR2 YYNGEE. This CDR3 contains 14 residues. V was pared by 4 bases and J by 5 bases, with 7 bases of the junction left unmatched. As DNA, the CDR3 is TGTGCCAGCAGCCCACGGGGGGGCGCGGAGACCCAGTACTTC. Its protein is CASSPRGGAETQYF. Using reference TRBV9 and TRBJ2-5 for the parts outside the CDR3, the full variable domain is DSGVTQTPKHLITATGQRVTLRCSPRSGDLSVYWYQQSLDQGLQFLIQYYNGEERAKGNILERFSAQQFPDLHSELNLSSLELGDSALYFCASSPRGGAETQYFGPGTRLLVL.

This chain links TRBV9 with TRBJ2-3, with 8 bases fitting TRBD2. Germline V gene lookup returns CDR1 SGDLS and CDR2 YYNGEE. The CDR3 length is 15 residues. J lost 3 bases, V lost 4 bases, and 7 bases had no gene match. The CDR3 loop reads CASSIGTRGTDTQYF. DNA for the CDR3: TGTGCCAGCAGCATCGGGACTAGAGGGACAGATACGCAGTATTTT.

This clone was seen once. This rearrangement joins TRBV29-1 to TRBJ2-3; D might be TRBD2 (6 bases). The germline V gene encodes CDR1 SQVTM and CDR2 ANQGSEA. This CDR3 is built from 15 residues. The V and J ends lost 7 bases and 2 bases respectively, with 19 bases between them. The CDR3 protein is CSAGSGDSYTDTQYF. In DNA form, the CDR3 reads TGCAGCGCCGGCAGTGGGGACTCTTACACAGATACGCAGTATTTT.

This sequence joins TRBV10-3 and TRBJ1-2; D remains ambiguous. This CDR3 spans 13 amino acids. From germline, CDR1 is ENHRY and CDR2 SYGVKD. V lost 0 bases and J lost 5, with 7 bases in between. As DNA, the CDR3 is TGTGCCATCAGTGAGTCGCAATGGTATGGCTACACCTTC. It encodes CAISESQWYGYTF.

The rearrangement links TRBV7-8 to TRBJ2-1; no reliable D call. Germline V CDR1 and CDR2: SGHVS, FQNEAQ. V shed 0 bases and J shed 10 bases, with 7 bases lying between them. The CDR3 runs 12 residues. The CDR3 region has the DNA TGTGCCAGCAGCTTAGCGCCCCGGGAGCAGTTCTTC. Amino acids: CASSLAPREQFF. Looking up the rest from reference TRBV7-8 and TRBJ2-1 gives the full variable domain: GAGVSQSPRYKVAKRGQDVALRCDPISGHVSLFWYQQALGQGPEFLTYFQNEAQLDKSGLPSDRFFAERPEGSVSTLKIQRTQQEDSAVYLCASSLAPREQFFGPGTRLTVL.

The J gene is TRBJ2-5, the V gene TRBV7-9; 8 bases fit TRBD1. Germline V gene sequence: CDR1 SEHNR, CDR2 FQNEAQ (reference sequence). V dropped 5 bases and J dropped 7; count of bases not matched to a gene: 3. The CDR3 contains 12 residues. The CDR3 sequence is CASSPTGGTQYF. CDR3 nucleotide sequence: TGTGCCAGCAGCCCCACAGGGGGGACCCAGTACTTC.

This chain uses TRBV19 with TRBJ2-1, with D unclear. Looked up from germline, CDR1 is LNHDA and CDR2 is SQIVND (reference sequence). Trimming shortened V by 3 bases and J by 0 bases, and 9 bases separated the two germline ends. The CDR3 consists of 15 residues. CDR3 amino acids: CASSIGPSSYNEQFF. CDR3 DNA sequence: TGTGCCAGTAGTATCGGGCCGAGCTCCTACAATGAGCAGTTCTTC.

This chain joins TRBV9 and TRBJ2-2, with 11 bases that match TRBD2. The CDR3 extends over 16 amino acids. The trim removed 4 bases at V and 7 bases at J, leaving 9 bases unmatched. Germline V lookup: CDR1 SGDLS, CDR2 YYNGEE. CDR3 coding DNA: TGTGCCAGCAGCCCATCCGGGACTAGCGGTGTCGGGGAGCTGTTTTTT. Its protein product is CASSPSGTSGVGELFF.

The V gene is TRBV7-6, the J gene TRBJ2-3; a weak D match, TRBD2 (6 bases). This CDR3 is 13 amino acids long. Germline CDR1 is SGHVS and CDR2 is FNYEAQ. Deletions cut 5 bases from V and 5 bases from J, with 11 bases between. As DNA, the CDR3 is TGTGCCAGCAGCCAACGAGCGGGAGATACGCAGTATTTT. Translation: CASSQRAGDTQYF.

In its sample, this clone was seen once. V is TRBV5-6 and J is TRBJ2-1, with TRBD1 identical over 8 bases. Germline V CDR1 and CDR2: SGHDT, YYEEEE. The CDR3 contains 16 residues. Germline trimming cut 6 bases from V and 4 bases from J; bases unmatched to any gene: 12. The DNA of the CDR3 is TGTGCCAGCACCCCCCCTGGGACAGGATTTTACAATGAGCAGTTCTTC. It translates to CASTPPGTGFYNEQFF.

This clone was counted once. The chain recombines TRBV28 with TRBJ1-1; D possibly corresponds to TRBD1 (6 bases). Germline CDR1 is MDHEN and CDR2 is SYDVKM. The CDR3 spans 14 residues. Between the trimmed V and J ends, which lost 5 bases and 4 bases, there was a span of 14 bases. CDR3 amino acids: CASSPSGESTEAFF. Written as DNA, the CDR3 is TGTGCCAGCAGTCCATCAGGGGAGAGCACTGAAGCTTTCTTT.

This chain uses TRBV30 with TRBJ2-7; D is tentatively TRBD1 or TRBD2 (5 bases each). Germline V gives CDR1 GTSNPN, CDR2 SVGIG (reference sequence). The CDR3 totals 14 residues. Trimming pared 3 bases from V and 4 bases from J, leaving 16 bases between. CDR3 nucleotides: TGTGCCTGGAGACAAACCGGGACCTATTACGAGCAGTACTTC. Its protein product is CAWRQTGTYYEQYF.

This sequence joins TRBV27 and TRBJ2-1; 7 nucleotides agree with TRBD1. This CDR3 comprises 17 residues. Germline V gene lookup returns CDR1 MNHEY and CDR2 SMNVEV (reference sequence). The junction had 13 bases not matched to a gene; V was cut back by 4 bases and J by 4 bases. CDR3: CASSSAKTGAVYNEQFF. In nucleotides, the CDR3 is TGTGCCAGCAGTTCCGCCAAAACAGGGGCTGTGTACAATGAGCAGTTCTTC.

V and J are TRBV7-2 and TRBJ2-7; 7 bases map to TRBD1. Germline values: CDR1 SGHTA, CDR2 FQGNSA. Trimming at V came to 4 bases and at J to 1 base, leaving 1 base not matched to a gene. The CDR3 is made up of 13 amino acids. The DNA for the CDR3 is TGTGCCAGCAGCTGGACAGGATCCTACGAGCAGTACTTC. This translates into CASSWTGSYEQYF.

This clone has just one count. CDR3 in DNA: TGTGCCAGCAGTTACGAGAATGAAAAACTGTTTTTT. It codes for CASSYENEKLFF. The rearrangement links TRBV6-6 to TRBJ1-4; D gene uncertain. Germline V gives CDR1 MNHNY, CDR2 SVGAGI (reference sequence). V gave up 2 bases and J gave up 5 bases, with 3 bases separating them. CDR3 length: 12 residues.

The CDR3 spells CSVEDQGGSSYNEQFF. For the CDR3, the DNA is TGCAGCGTTGAAGATCAGGGGGGATCTTCCTACAATGAGCAGTTCTTC. The V call is TRBV29-1, the J call TRBJ2-1, with D possibly TRBD1 on 7 matching bases. The V and J ends lost 0 bases and 1 base respectively, with 13 bases between them. In germline, CDR1 is SQVTM, CDR2 ANQGSEA. The CDR3 loop spans 16 amino acids.

The chain has TRBV28 and TRBJ1-4; 7 positions match TRBD1. The J segment lost 10 bases and the V segment lost 6 bases, leaving 14 bases of the junction unmatched. The germline gives CDR1 MDHEN, CDR2 SYDVKM. CDR3 length equals 15 residues. CDR3 DNA: TGTGCCAGCAGACCGCGACAGGGTCATATGGGAAAACTGTTTTTT. Amino acid sequence: CASRPRQGHMGKLFF.